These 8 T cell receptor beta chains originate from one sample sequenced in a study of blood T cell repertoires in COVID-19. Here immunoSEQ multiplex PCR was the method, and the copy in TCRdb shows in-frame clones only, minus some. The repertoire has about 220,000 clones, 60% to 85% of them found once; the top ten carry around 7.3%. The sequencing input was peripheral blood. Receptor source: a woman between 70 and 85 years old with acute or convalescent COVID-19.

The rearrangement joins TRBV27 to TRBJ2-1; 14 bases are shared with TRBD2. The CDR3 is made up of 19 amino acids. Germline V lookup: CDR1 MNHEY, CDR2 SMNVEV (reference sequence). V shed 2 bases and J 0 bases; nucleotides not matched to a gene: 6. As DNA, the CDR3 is TGTGCCAGCAGTTTAAGACTAGCGGGGGGGATTAGCTCCTACAATGAGCAGTTCTTC. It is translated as CASSLRLAGGISSYNEQFF.

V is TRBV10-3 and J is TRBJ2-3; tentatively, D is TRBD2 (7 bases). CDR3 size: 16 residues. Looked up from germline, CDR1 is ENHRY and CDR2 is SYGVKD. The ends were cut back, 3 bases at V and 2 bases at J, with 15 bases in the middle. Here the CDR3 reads CAISDEGGKVTDTQYF. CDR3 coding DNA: TGTGCCATCAGTGACGAGGGGGGGAAGGTCACAGATACGCAGTATTTT.

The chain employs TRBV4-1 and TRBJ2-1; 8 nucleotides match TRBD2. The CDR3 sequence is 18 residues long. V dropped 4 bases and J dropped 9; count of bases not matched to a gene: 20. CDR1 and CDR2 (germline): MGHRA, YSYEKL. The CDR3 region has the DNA TGCGCCAGCAGCCGACTACCTTGGCGGGGGGTCCCTCAAGGTGAGCAGTTCTTC. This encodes CASSRLPWRGVPQGEQFF.

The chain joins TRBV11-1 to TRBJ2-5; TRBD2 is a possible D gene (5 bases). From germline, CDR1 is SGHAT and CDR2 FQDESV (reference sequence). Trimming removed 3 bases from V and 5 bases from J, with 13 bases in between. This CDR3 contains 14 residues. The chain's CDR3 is CASSFSAASETQYF. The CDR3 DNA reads TGTGCCAGCAGCTTTTCAGCGGCCTCGGAGACCCAGTACTTC.

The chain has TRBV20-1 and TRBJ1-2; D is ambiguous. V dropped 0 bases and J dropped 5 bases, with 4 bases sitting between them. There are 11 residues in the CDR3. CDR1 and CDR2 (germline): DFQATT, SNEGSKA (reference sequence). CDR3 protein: CSAREQYGYTF. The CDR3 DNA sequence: TGCAGTGCTAGAGAACAGTATGGCTACACCTTC.

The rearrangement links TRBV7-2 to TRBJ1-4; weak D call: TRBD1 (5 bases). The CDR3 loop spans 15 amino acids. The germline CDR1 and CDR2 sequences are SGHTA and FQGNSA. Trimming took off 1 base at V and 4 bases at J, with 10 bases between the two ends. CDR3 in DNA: TGTGCCAGCAGCTTAGGGCAGGGACTTAATGAAAAACTGTTTTTT. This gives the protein CASSLGQGLNEKLFF.

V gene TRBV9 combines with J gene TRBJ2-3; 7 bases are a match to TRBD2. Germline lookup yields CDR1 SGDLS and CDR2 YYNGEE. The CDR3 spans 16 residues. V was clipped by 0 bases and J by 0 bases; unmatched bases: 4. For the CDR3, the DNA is TGTGCCAGCAGCGTAGATGTGGGGGGGAGCACAGATACGCAGTATTTT. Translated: CASSVDVGGSTDTQYF.

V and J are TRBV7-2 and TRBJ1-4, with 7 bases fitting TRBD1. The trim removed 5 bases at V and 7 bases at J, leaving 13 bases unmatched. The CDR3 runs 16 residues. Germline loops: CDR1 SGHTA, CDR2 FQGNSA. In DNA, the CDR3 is TGTGCCAGCAGCGCCCGGGTGGCAGGGGGAGGTGAAAAACTGTTTTTT. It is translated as CASSARVAGGGEKLFF.